The clone carrying this TCR beta chain was observed a handful of times. Its cognate antigen is unknown. V was cut by 4 bases and J by 4 bases, with 13 bases left in between. The CDR3 has 14 amino acids. These data come from a study of blood T cells in healthy people across ages. Notes on the study in general: Both higher diversity and more naive CD4+ cells marked long-lived donors when set against aged donors. Naive T cell percentage by flow cytometry tracked strongly with beta diversity.

Alongside a J-beta primer mix, a sample-barcoded 5' primer served in a second PCR lasting 7 to 11 cycles. TCRdb fed the 5' RACE reads into MiXCR, producing one record per CDR3 protein. The data show 450,000 to 700,000 distinct CDR3 sequences, with roughly 28% seen just once and under 20% held by the top ten. The sequencing input was blood. This receptor was taken from a woman between 65 and 79 years old in good health. The chain couples TRBV12-3 or TRBV12-4 to TRBJ2-5; D possibly matches TRBD1 or TRBD2 (6 bases each). This CDR3 is CASSSAGGPETQYF. CDR3 nucleotides: TGTGCCAGCAGTTCTGCTGGGGGGCCAGAGACCCAGTACTTC.